A selection of T cell receptor beta chains follows, all from one sample in a study of cytomegalovirus exposure and HLA in healthy donors. Assay: immunoSEQ multiplex PCR; the TCRdb copy retains only in-frame clones and omits some. The sample carries under 200,000 clones, around 84% recorded once. Sample: PBMCs. These receptors were collected from a male donor in good health and CMV-seropositive. Both conserved end residues are part of each CDR3. The D gene is left open where the match is weak. For some rows the clone size is stated as once, few or many, or as a class when expanded; others skip it.

V gene	D gene	clone size	J gene	CDR3 protein	CDR3 DNA
TRBV7-9	TRBD1	once	TRBJ1-1	CASSLRGRNTEAFF	TGTGCCAGCAGCTTGAGGGGGCGCAACACTGAAGCTTTCTTT
TRBV6-6	-	-	TRBJ2-7	CASSYSTREQYF	TGTGCCAGCAGTTACTCTACACGCGAGCAGTACTTC
TRBV7-9	-	-	TRBJ2-5	CASSPDILGETQYF	TGTGCCAGCAGCCCGGACATCCTGGGGGAGACCCAGTACTTC
TRBV14	TRBD2	-	TRBJ2-1	CASSPISGGDEQFF	TGTGCCAGCAGCCCCATTAGCGGGGGGGATGAGCAGTTCTTC
TRBV5-1	TRBD1	-	TRBJ1-2	CASGFSGTGVGYTF	TGCGCCAGCGGCTTTTCAGGGACAGGGGTTGGCTACACCTTC
TRBV7-2	-	-	TRBJ2-7	CASSTTRGYEQYF	TGTGCCAGCAGCACGACTAGAGGCTACGAGCAGTACTTC
TRBV5-1	TRBD1	-	TRBJ2-7	CASSSGQEARPYF	TGCGCCAGCAGCTCCGGACAGGAGGCTCGTCCGTACTTC
TRBV7-8	TRBD2	-	TRBJ2-1	CASSLVGSGGSGDEQFF	TGTGCCAGCAGCTTAGTAGGTAGCGGGGGCTCTGGGGATGAGCAGTTCTTC
TRBV5-1	-	-	TRBJ1-2	CASKTTGPNYGYTF	TGCGCCAGCAAAACCACAGGGCCAAACTATGGCTACACCTTC
TRBV6-5	-	once	TRBJ2-1	CASSYSILVGGNEQFF	TGTGCCAGCAGTTACTCTATACTAGTTGGAGGCAATGAGCAGTTCTTC
TRBV4-1	-	-	TRBJ2-6	CASSQGQSSGANVLTF	TGCGCCAGCAGCCAAGGACAGAGCTCTGGGGCCAACGTCCTGACTTTC
TRBV2	TRBD2	once	TRBJ2-1	CASSPLLAGGHNEQFF	TGTGCCAGCAGTCCCTTACTAGCGGGGGGCCACAATGAGCAGTTCTTC
TRBV5-1	TRBD2	-	TRBJ2-1	CASRQAGSSYNEQFF	TGCGCCAGCAGGCAAGCGGGGAGTTCCTACAATGAGCAGTTCTTC
TRBV6-1	TRBD2	-	TRBJ2-7	CASSPSGSGSYEQYF	TGTGCCAGCAGTCCTAGCGGGAGTGGGTCCTACGAGCAGTACTTC
TRBV11-2	-	-	TRBJ1-4	CASSRGTFEGYEKLFF	TGTGCCAGCAGCCGCGGGACTTTCGAGGGATATGAAAAACTGTTTTTT